This entry features one TCR beta chain sequence. Its antigen is still unknown. These data are taken from a study of cytomegalovirus exposure and HLA in healthy donors. The wider study: Assignment to the Caucasian-associated ancestry cluster applied to roughly 80% of the 350 to 500 genotyped donors. Study-wide points: Accounts indicate the classifier identified cytomegalovirus status with strong specificity and sensitivity. The authors later found most CMV-associated TCR beta chains appeared HLA-restricted. Indistinguishable V segments such as TRBV6-2 and TRBV6-3 were excluded.

There are 16 residues in the CDR3. Germline assignment: CDR1 LNHDA and CDR2 SQIVND (reference sequence). The V gene lost 6 bases and the J gene lost 0 bases, with 15 bases spanning the gap. PCR primers comprised 60 Vbeta and 13 Jbeta primers. TCRdb keeps only in-frame clones here, not all; method: immunoSEQ multiplex PCR. The sample holds about 100,000 clones, approximately 74% seen once. The receptor was derived from a woman in her thirties or forties in good health and CMV-seronegative. The chain joins TRBV19 to TRBJ1-3, with a possible D match to TRBD1 (6 bases). Input material: PBMCs. This CDR3 is CASSRRGGTSGNTIYF. The CDR3 nucleotides are TGTGCCAGTAGCCGAAGAGGGGGTACCTCTGGAAACACCATATATTTT.